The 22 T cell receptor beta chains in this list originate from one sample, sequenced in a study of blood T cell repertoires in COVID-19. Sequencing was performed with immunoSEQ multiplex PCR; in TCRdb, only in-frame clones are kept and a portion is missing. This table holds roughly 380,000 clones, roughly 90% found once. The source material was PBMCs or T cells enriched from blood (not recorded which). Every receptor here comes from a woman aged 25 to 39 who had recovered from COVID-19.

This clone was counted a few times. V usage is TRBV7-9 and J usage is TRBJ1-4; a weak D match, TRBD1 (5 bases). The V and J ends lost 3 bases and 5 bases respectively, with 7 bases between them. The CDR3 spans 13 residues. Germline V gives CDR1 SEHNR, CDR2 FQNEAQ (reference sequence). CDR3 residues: CASSFSGNEKLFF. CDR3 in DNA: TGTGCCAGCAGCTTTTCAGGGAATGAAAAACTGTTTTTT.

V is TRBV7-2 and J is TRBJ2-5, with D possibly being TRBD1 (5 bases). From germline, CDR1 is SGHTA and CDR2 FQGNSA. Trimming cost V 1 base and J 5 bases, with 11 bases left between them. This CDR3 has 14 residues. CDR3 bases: TGTGCCAGCAGCTTAGGGGGATCAGGGGAGACCCAGTACTTC. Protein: CASSLGGSGETQYF.

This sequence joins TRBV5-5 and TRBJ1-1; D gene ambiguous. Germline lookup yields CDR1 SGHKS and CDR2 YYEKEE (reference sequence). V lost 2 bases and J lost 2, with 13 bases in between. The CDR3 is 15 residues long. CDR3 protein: CASSFLEGLNTEAFF. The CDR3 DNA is TGTGCCAGCAGCTTTTTGGAGGGTTTAAACACTGAAGCTTTCTTT.

In nucleotides, the CDR3 is TGTGCCAGCATGGGAACTAGCTGGTGGGGCACAGATACGCAGTATTTT. Translated, it gives CASMGTSWWGTDTQYF. The rearrangement uses TRBV6-4 and TRBJ2-3, with a weak D call TRBD2 (6 bases). Germline CDR1 MRHNA, CDR2 SNTAGT. The CDR3 runs 16 residues. Trimming shortened V by 7 bases and J by 1 base, and 18 bases separated the two germline ends.

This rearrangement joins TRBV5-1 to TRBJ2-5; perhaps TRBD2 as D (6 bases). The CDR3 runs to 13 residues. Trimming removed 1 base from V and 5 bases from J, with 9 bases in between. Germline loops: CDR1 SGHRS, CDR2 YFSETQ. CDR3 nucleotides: TGCGCCAGCAGCTTGATTGGGGGGGAGACCCAGTACTTC. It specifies CASSLIGGETQYF.

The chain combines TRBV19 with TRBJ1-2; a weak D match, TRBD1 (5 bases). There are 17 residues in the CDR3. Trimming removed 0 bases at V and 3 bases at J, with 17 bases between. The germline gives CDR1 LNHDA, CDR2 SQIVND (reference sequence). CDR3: CASSIDRATGIDYGYTF. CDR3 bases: TGTGCCAGTAGTATAGATCGGGCCACAGGAATCGACTATGGCTACACCTTC.

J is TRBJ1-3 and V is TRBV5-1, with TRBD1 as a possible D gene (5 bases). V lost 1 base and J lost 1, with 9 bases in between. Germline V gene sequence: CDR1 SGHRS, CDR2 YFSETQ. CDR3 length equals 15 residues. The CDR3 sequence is CASSLTGASGNTIYF. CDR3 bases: TGCGCCAGCAGCTTGACAGGAGCTTCTGGAAACACCATATATTTT.

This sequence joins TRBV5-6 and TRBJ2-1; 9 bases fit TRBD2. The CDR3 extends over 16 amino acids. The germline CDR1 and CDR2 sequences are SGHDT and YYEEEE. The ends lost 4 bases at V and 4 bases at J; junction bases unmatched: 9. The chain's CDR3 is CASSAQTSGTYNEQFF. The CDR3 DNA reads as TGTGCCAGCAGCGCTCAGACTAGCGGAACTTACAATGAGCAGTTCTTC.

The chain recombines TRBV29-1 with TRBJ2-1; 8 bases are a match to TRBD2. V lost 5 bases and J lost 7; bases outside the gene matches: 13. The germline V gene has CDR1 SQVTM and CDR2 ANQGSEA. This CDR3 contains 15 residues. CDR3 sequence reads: CSVNNIAGLGNEQFF. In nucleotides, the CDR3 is TGCAGCGTTAACAATATAGCGGGGTTGGGGAATGAGCAGTTCTTC.

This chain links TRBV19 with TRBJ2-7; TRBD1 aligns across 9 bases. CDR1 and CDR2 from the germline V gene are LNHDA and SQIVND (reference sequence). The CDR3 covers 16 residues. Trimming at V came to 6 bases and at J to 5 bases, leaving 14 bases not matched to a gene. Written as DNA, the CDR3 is TGTGCCAGTAGCCCAAAGGGGGGACAGGGTTCCAACGAGCAGTACTTC. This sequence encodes CASSPKGGQGSNEQYF.

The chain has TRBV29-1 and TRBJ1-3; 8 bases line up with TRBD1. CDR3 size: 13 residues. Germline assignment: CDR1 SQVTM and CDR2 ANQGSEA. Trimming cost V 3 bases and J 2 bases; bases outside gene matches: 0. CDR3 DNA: TGCAGCGTTGAGGACAGGGCTGGAAACACCATATATTTT. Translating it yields CSVEDRAGNTIYF.

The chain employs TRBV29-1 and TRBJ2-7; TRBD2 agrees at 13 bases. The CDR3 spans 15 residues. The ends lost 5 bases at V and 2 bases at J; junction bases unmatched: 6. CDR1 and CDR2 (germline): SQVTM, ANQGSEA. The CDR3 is CSVTTGTSGTYEQYF. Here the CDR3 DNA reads TGCAGCGTTACCACCGGGACTAGCGGGACCTACGAGCAGTACTTC.

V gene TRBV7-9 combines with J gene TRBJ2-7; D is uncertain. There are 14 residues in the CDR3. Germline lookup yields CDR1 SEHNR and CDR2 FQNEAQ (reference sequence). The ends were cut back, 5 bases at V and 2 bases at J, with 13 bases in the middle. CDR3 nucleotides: TGTGCCAGCAGCGTCTCGGAGCAGACCTACGAGCAGTACTTC. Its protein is CASSVSEQTYEQYF.

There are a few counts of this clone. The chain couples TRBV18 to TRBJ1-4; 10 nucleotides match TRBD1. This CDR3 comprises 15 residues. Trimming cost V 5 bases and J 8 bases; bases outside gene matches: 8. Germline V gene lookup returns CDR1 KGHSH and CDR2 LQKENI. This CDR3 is CASSFVDRGAEKLFF. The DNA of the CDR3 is TGTGCCAGCTCATTCGTGGACAGGGGGGCCGAAAAACTGTTTTTT.

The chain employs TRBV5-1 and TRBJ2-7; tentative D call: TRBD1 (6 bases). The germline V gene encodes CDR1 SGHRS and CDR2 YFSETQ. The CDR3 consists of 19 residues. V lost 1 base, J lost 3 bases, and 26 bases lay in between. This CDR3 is CASSLQDPGQGGFYYEQYF. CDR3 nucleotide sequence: TGCGCCAGCAGCTTGCAAGATCCGGGACAAGGAGGATTTTACTACGAGCAGTACTTC.

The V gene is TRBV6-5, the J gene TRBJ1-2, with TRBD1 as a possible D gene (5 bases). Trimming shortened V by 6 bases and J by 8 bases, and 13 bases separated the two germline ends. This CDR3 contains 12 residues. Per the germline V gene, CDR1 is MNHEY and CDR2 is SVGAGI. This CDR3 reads CASRPPQGGYTF. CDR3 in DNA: TGTGCCAGCAGACCCCCGCAGGGAGGCTACACCTTC.

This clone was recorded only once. CDR3 protein: CASSSFPSGGADTQYF. DNA of the CDR3: TGTGCCAGCAGCTCTTTTCCTAGCGGGGGTGCAGATACGCAGTATTTT. The V gene is TRBV7-3, the J gene TRBJ2-3, with 10 bases matching TRBD2. The CDR3 consists of 16 residues. V shed 4 bases, J shed 4 bases, and the junction held 8 bases outside the gene matches. Germline loops: CDR1 SGHTA, CDR2 FQGTGA.

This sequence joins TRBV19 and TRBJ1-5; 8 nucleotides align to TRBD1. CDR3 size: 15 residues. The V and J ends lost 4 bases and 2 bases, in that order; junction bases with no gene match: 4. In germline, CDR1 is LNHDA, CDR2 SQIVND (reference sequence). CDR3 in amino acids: CASSKMDRGNQPQHF. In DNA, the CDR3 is TGTGCCAGTAGTAAAATGGACAGGGGCAATCAGCCCCAGCATTTT.

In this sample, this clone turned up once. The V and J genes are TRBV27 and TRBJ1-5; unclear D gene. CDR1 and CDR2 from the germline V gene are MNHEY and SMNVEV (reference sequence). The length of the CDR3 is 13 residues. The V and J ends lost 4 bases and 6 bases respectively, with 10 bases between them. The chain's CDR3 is CASSSGGIQPQHF. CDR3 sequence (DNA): TGTGCCAGCAGTTCAGGAGGGATTCAGCCCCAGCATTTT.

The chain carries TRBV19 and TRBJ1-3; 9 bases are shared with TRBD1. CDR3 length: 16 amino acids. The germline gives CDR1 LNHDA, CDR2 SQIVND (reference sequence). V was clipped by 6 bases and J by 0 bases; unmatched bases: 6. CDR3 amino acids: CASSTPGQGSGNTIYF. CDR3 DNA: TGTGCCAGTAGCACTCCGGGACAGGGCTCTGGAAACACCATATATTTT.

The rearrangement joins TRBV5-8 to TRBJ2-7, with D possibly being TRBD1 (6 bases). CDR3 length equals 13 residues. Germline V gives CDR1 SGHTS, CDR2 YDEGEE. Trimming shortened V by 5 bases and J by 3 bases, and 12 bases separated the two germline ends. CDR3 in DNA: TGTGCCAGCAGTTATAAGGACAGCTACGAGCAGTACTTC. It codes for CASSYKDSYEQYF.

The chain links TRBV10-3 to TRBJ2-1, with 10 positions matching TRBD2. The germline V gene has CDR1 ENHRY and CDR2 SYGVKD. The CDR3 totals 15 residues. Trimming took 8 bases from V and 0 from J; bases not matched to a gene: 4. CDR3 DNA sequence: TGTGCCATCCGGACTAGCGGAAGCTCCTACAATGAGCAGTTCTTC. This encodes CAIRTSGSSYNEQFF.